Reported below is one T cell receptor beta chain. The data were obtained in a study of cytomegalovirus exposure and HLA in healthy donors. This CDR3 has 17 residues. Looked up from germline, CDR1 is MNHNS and CDR2 is SASEGT. Trimming cost V 4 bases and J 4 bases; bases outside gene matches: 12. Both 60 Vbeta primers and 13 Jbeta primers went into the PCR. TCRdb's table, derived via immunoSEQ multiplex PCR, lists solely in-frame clones and lacks some. Of 100,000 to 150,000 clones listed, roughly 71% are singletons. The chain couples TRBV6-1 to TRBJ1-3; 8 bases align to TRBD1. Sequenced material: PBMCs. This TCR was sampled from a woman in her fifties or sixties in good health and CMV-seropositive. The chain's CDR3 is CASSARRTGSSGNTIYF. The CDR3 DNA is TGTGCCAGCAGTGCACGACGGACAGGGTCTTCAGGAAACACCATATATTTT.